The next 27 T cell receptor beta chains were all read from a single sample in a study of T-cell memory formation after mild COVID-19. TCRdb called the 5' RACE reads again in MiXCR, with one record for every CDR3 protein. Of about 410,000 distinct CDR3 sequences in the sample, about 25% were seen once. The material sequenced was PBMCs or a T cell subset sorted from them (not recorded which). All receptors come from an adult woman who had mild COVID-19 (a few samples of this study predate the infection). Cell type and time point are not known.

The chain uses TRBV5-8 and TRBJ2-7; TRBD1 matches at 7 bases. This CDR3 has 15 residues. Trimming removed 0 bases from V and 7 bases from J; junction bases left unmatched: 10. Germline CDR1 SGHTS, CDR2 YDEGEE. The CDR3 DNA reads as TGTGCCAGCAGCTTGGGAGGGACAGCCGTCAGGGAGCAGTACTTC. Translating gives CASSLGGTAVREQYF. Full variable domain (remainder filled in from reference TRBV5-8 and TRBJ2-7): EAGVTQSPTHLIKTRGQQATLRCSPISGHTSVYWYQQALGLGLQFLLWYDEGEERNRGNFPPRFSGRQFPNYSSELNVNALELEDSALYLCASSLGGTAVREQYFGPGTRLTVT.

There are a few counts of this clonotype. V is TRBV6-5 and J is TRBJ1-1, with D unresolved. Germline CDR1 MNHEY, CDR2 SVGAGI. There are 14 residues in the CDR3. Trimming took 0 bases from V and 0 from J, leaving 5 bases between them. CDR3 nucleotide sequence: TGTGCCAGCAGTTACTCGGACTTGAACACTGAAGCTTTCTTT. This gives the protein CASSYSDLNTEAFF.

This clonotype was counted ten times or more. The chain carries TRBV5-5 and TRBJ2-1, with TRBD2 matching 9 bases. Germline lookup yields CDR1 SGHKS and CDR2 YYEKEE (reference sequence). J was trimmed by 7 bases and V by 1 base; bases with no gene match: 18. The CDR3 contains 19 residues. In nucleotides, the CDR3 is TGTGCCAGCAGCTTGTCGGGCTTGGCGGGCGGGGGGGCAAGGAATGAGCAGTTCTTC. It yields the protein CASSLSGLAGGGARNEQFF. Full variable domain (rest looked up from reference TRBV5-5 and TRBJ2-1): DAGVTQSPTHLIKTRGQQVTLRCSPISGHKSVSWYQQVLGQGPQFIFQYYEKEERGRGNFPDRFSARQFPNYSSELNVNALLLGDSALYLCASSLSGLAGGGARNEQFFGPGTRLTVL.

This chain connects TRBV10-2 to TRBJ1-5; 7 bases are a match to TRBD1. Trimming removed 6 bases from V and 5 bases from J; junction bases left unmatched: 7. The V gene's germline CDR1 is WSHSY and CDR2 SAAADI. There are 14 residues in the CDR3. This CDR3 reads CASRGTALDQPQHF. In DNA, the CDR3 is TGCGCCAGCAGAGGGACAGCGTTAGATCAGCCCCAGCATTTT.

This clonotype was recorded a few times. The rearrangement links TRBV12-3 or TRBV12-4 to TRBJ2-7; tentatively, D is TRBD2 (5 bases). The CDR3 loop spans 14 amino acids. Trimming took off 6 bases at V and 3 bases at J, with 15 bases between the two ends. The CDR3 is CASSLGDSLYEQYF. The CDR3 DNA reads as TGTGCCAGCAGCTTGGGAGATTCCCTCTACGAGCAGTACTTC.

The rearrangement joins TRBV7-9 to TRBJ1-5; D is ambiguous. Germline assignment: CDR1 SEHNR and CDR2 FQNEAQ (reference sequence). V lost 5 bases and J lost 0, with 11 bases in between. The CDR3 spans 15 residues. CDR3 DNA sequence: TGTGCCAGCAGCCAAGGGATTTATAGCAATCAGCCCCAGCATTTT. Residues: CASSQGIYSNQPQHF.

The chain is built from TRBV28 and TRBJ2-4; TRBD1 aligns across 9 bases. The V gene end was trimmed by 5 bases and the J gene end by 9 bases; junction bases not matched to a gene: 11. This CDR3 contains 15 residues. Per the germline V gene, CDR1 is MDHEN and CDR2 is SYDVKM. The CDR3 loop reads CASSPAGTGSVIQYF. CDR3 sequence (DNA): TGTGCCAGCAGTCCGGCCGGGACAGGGTCAGTCATTCAGTACTTC. Filled out from reference TRBV28 and TRBJ2-4, the complete variable domain reads DVKVTQSSRYLVKRTGEKVFLECVQDMDHENMFWYRQDPGLGLRLIYFSYDVKMKEKGDIPEGYSVSREKKERFSLILESASTNQTSMYLCASSPAGTGSVIQYFGAGTRLSVL.

This clonotype was seen more than once but under ten times. The V gene is TRBV7-2, the J gene TRBJ1-4, with unresolved D. CDR1 is SGHTA, CDR2 FQGNSA, per germline. The length of the CDR3 is 14 residues. V dropped 5 bases and J dropped 5 bases, with 12 bases sitting between them. The CDR3: CASSKSGRNEKLFF. The CDR3 DNA reads TGTGCCAGCAGCAAAAGCGGCAGAAATGAAAAACTGTTTTTT.

This chain links TRBV7-2 with TRBJ2-2; perhaps TRBD1 as D (6 bases). V was cut by 4 bases and J by 4 bases, with 13 bases left in between. The CDR3 sequence is 15 residues long. Germline V gives CDR1 SGHTA, CDR2 FQGNSA. The CDR3, as DNA: TGTGCCAGCAGCTCAGCAGGGGTTACCACCGGGGAGCTGTTTTTT. Its protein is CASSSAGVTTGELFF.

This rearrangement joins TRBV7-8 to TRBJ2-7, with D tentatively TRBD1 or TRBD2 (6 bases each). The length of the CDR3 is 15 residues. Per germline, CDR1 SGHVS and CDR2 FQNEAQ. Trimming took off 1 base at V and 6 bases at J, with 16 bases between the two ends. In DNA form, the CDR3 reads TGTGCCAGCAGCTTAGACGGGGGCAGAGAGTTCGAGCAGTACTTC. This encodes CASSLDGGREFEQYF.

The chain recombines TRBV4-3 with TRBJ2-3; 16 bases are a match to TRBD2. The germline V gene encodes CDR1 LGHNA and CDR2 YSLEER. V was clipped by 0 bases and J by 4 bases; unmatched bases: 7. This CDR3 region has 19 residues. The DNA for the CDR3 is TGCGCCAGCAGCCAAGATGGCGGGACTAGCGGGAGGGTGGCAGATACGCAGTATTTT. Translated, it gives CASSQDGGTSGRVADTQYF.

The V gene is TRBV5-6, the J gene TRBJ1-6, with 7 bases aligning to TRBD1. This CDR3 is built from 17 residues. Trimming at V came to 2 bases and at J to 3 bases, leaving 8 bases not matched to a gene. CDR1 and CDR2 from the germline V gene are SGHDT and YYEEEE. CDR3 loop: CASSFGTWDSYNSPLHF. CDR3 coding DNA: TGTGCCAGCAGCTTCGGGACCTGGGACAGCTATAATTCACCCCTCCACTTT.

Many counts were recorded for this clonotype. CDR3 bases: TGTGCCAGCAGCCCAGGACAGGTTTATGGCTACACCTTC. Translating gives CASSPGQVYGYTF. This chain uses TRBV6-5 with TRBJ1-2; 7 positions match TRBD1. The CDR3 consists of 13 residues. CDR1 and CDR2 from the germline V gene are MNHEY and SVGAGI. V lost 6 bases to trimming and J lost 5 bases; unmatched junction nucleotides: 6.

This clonotype was seen at least ten times. V usage is TRBV15 and J usage is TRBJ2-3; D not resolved. Per germline, CDR1 LNHNV and CDR2 YYDKDF (reference sequence). V lost 4 bases and J 2 bases, leaving 13 bases between the germline ends. The CDR3 extends over 15 amino acids. CDR3 sequence (DNA): TGTGCCACCAGCACTAGACACGGAAACACAGATACGCAGTATTTT. Translated: CATSTRHGNTDTQYF. The full variable domain, with the rest looked up from reference TRBV15 and TRBJ2-3, is DAMVIQNPRYQVTQFGKPVTLSCSQTLNHNVMYWYQQKSSQAPKLLFHYYDKDFNNEADTPDNFQSRRPNTSFCFLDIRSPGLGDTAMYLCATSTRHGNTDTQYFGPGTRLTVL.

CDR3 DNA: TGCAGCGTTCGGCCGGCCGGCACAGATACGCAGTATTTT. As protein: CSVRPAGTDTQYF. The chain joins TRBV29-1 to TRBJ2-3; D is uncertain. Germline values: CDR1 SQVTM, CDR2 ANQGSEA. The CDR3 spans 13 residues. The V gene lost 5 bases and the J gene lost 1 base, with 10 bases spanning the gap.

This chain connects TRBV7-3 to TRBJ1-1; D not certain. The CDR3 consists of 13 residues. Germline V CDR1 and CDR2: SGHTA, FQGTGA. Trimming stripped 3 bases from V and 3 bases from J, with 8 bases between. The CDR3: CASSFGRDTEAFF. CDR3 DNA sequence: TGTGCCAGCAGCTTTGGAAGGGACACTGAAGCTTTCTTT.

This clonotype was picked up a small number of times. This chain connects TRBV4-3 to TRBJ2-7, with D uncertain. The CDR3 runs 16 residues. The germline CDR1 and CDR2 sequences are LGHNA and YSLEER. The ends were cut back, 1 base at V and 1 base at J, with 14 bases in the middle. The DNA of the CDR3 is TGCGCCAGCAGCCAAGTCTACGGCGACATGTCCTACGAGCAGTACTTC. This encodes CASSQVYGDMSYEQYF.

Only a few counts were recorded for this clonotype. The chain has TRBV9 and TRBJ2-3; D call uncertain. The ends were cut back, 0 bases at V and 6 bases at J, with 8 bases in the middle. The CDR3 consists of 13 residues. The germline V gene encodes CDR1 SGDLS and CDR2 YYNGEE. In nucleotides, the CDR3 is TGTGCCAGCAGCGTAGCTACGGCGGATACGCAGTATTTT. Translating gives CASSVATADTQYF.

In nucleotides, the CDR3 is TGTGCCAGCAGCCAAGCGGACAGGGGTAGAACTGAAGCTTTCTTT. This gives the protein CASSQADRGRTEAFF. The chain is built from TRBV3-1 and TRBJ1-1; TRBD1 matches 9 bases. The CDR3 sequence is 15 residues long. The junction had 5 bases not matched to a gene; V was cut back by 1 base and J by 5 bases. The germline CDR1 and CDR2 sequences are LGHDT and YNNKEL (reference sequence).

This clonotype has more than one count but fewer than ten. The chain combines TRBV5-6 with TRBJ1-5; D is unclear. The CDR3 runs 16 residues. Trimming took off 0 bases at V and 5 bases at J, with 15 bases between the two ends. CDR1 is SGHDT, CDR2 YYEEEE, per germline. The CDR3 coding sequence is TGTGCCAGCAGCTTGGGTACCCCAGGACTATATCAGCCCCAGCATTTT. It is translated as CASSLGTPGLYQPQHF.

Comments on this clonotype: One end of the junction is discordant with germline, which a read error may explain. The chain combines TRBV7-7 with TRBJ2-5; D possibly matches TRBD1 or TRBD2 (5 bases each). The CDR3 totals 15 residues. The germline V gene has CDR1 SSHAT and CDR2 FNYEAQ (reference sequence). CDR3 residues: CASSLRGGGQETQYF. CDR3 sequence (DNA): TGTGCTAGCAGCTTGAGGGGTGGAGGCCAAGAGACCCAGTACTTC.

This clonotype was observed a few times. V and J are TRBV18 and TRBJ2-5; D gene unclear. The CDR3 runs to 13 residues. V was cut by 2 bases and J by 3 bases, with 7 bases left in between. CDR1 and CDR2 (germline): KGHSH, LQKENI. DNA for the CDR3: TGTGCCAGCTCACCAGGAACCAAAGAGACCCAGTACTTC. Translation: CASSPGTKETQYF.

This chain joins TRBV7-9 and TRBJ2-3, with TRBD1 as a possible D gene (6 bases). Germline CDR1 reads SEHNR; CDR2 reads FQNEAQ (reference sequence). V was clipped by 2 bases and J by 4 bases, with 16 bases between them. This CDR3 has 16 amino acids. In DNA, the CDR3 is TGTGCCAGCAGCTTAAGAGAGGGGGTTTGGGCAGATACGCAGTATTTT. This encodes CASSLREGVWADTQYF.

The sample holds a few counts of this clonotype. The chain combines TRBV14 with TRBJ2-5; D ambiguous. Trimming stripped 1 base from V and 1 base from J, with 16 bases between. Germline V lookup: CDR1 SGHDN, CDR2 FVKESK. This CDR3 region has 17 residues. CDR3 in DNA: TGTGCCAGCAGCCAAGGATTTGGACCCACCGCCCAAGAGACCCAGTACTTC. Translation gives CASSQGFGPTAQETQYF. Looking up the rest from reference TRBV14 and TRBJ2-5 gives the full variable domain: EAGVTQFPSHSVIEKGQTVTLRCDPISGHDNLYWYRRVMGKEIKFLLHFVKESKQDESGMPNNRFLAERTGGTYSTLKVQPAELEDSGVYFCASSQGFGPTAQETQYFGPGTRLLVL.

The chain links TRBV12-3 or TRBV12-4 to TRBJ2-5; 10 nucleotides agree with TRBD1. The CDR3 has 15 amino acids. J lost 5 bases, V lost 6 bases, and 9 bases had no gene match. CDR3 nucleotide sequence: TGTGCCAGCAGCCCCGGACAGGGGGTCTACGAGACCCAGTACTTC. The encoded protein is CASSPGQGVYETQYF.

This clonotype was seen a handful of times. The gene calls are TRBV5-1 and TRBJ2-5; D might be TRBD1 (5 bases). This CDR3 is built from 13 residues. CDR1 is SGHRS and CDR2 is YFSETQ in the germline V gene. V shed 2 bases and J shed 3 bases, with 8 bases lying between them. The CDR3 sequence is CASSFVREETQYF. The CDR3 bases are TGCGCCAGCAGCTTCGTCAGGGAAGAGACCCAGTACTTC.

In its sample, this clonotype was seen a few times. This chain's CDR3 is CASSQETLYEQYF. Here the CDR3 DNA reads TGTGCCAGCAGCCAAGAGACCCTCTACGAGCAGTACTTC. The chain joins TRBV4-2 to TRBJ2-7; no clear D gene. Germline V CDR1 and CDR2: LGHNA, YNFKEQ. The CDR3 length is 13 residues. The V and J ends lost 0 bases and 3 bases respectively, with 6 bases between them.